Detailed here is one T cell receptor (beta chain). Its target is not known. The data derive from a study of CD8+ T cells in alopecia areata. Isolated RNA was reverse transcribed into cDNA used as the sequencing template. Some clones are missing from TCRdb's copy, which holds only in-frame ones; the method was immunoSEQ multiplex PCR. The repertoire holds some 190,000 clones, with 45% to 75% as singletons. The treatment denotes: oral pan-JAK inhibitor, 5-10 mg twice daily. Study-wide results and caveats: Significant decreases in scalp clonality and expanded CD8+ clones followed tofacitinib treatment.

The CDR3 consists of 11 residues. Per the germline V gene, CDR1 is SQVTM and CDR2 is ANQGSEA. The V end lost 8 bases, the J end lost 0 bases, and 7 bases lay between the germline ends. Sequencing used CD4+ T cells sorted from blood, obtained at week 4, from a patient treated with tofacitinib. The clonotype originates from a human donor with alopecia areata. The rearrangement joins TRBV29-1 to TRBJ1-1; D is unclear. CDR3 coding DNA: TGCAGCTCTTCACTGAACACTGAAGCTTTCTTT. Translation: CSSSLNTEAFF.